The sequence of this T cell receptor (beta chain) was determined in a study of shared clonotypes between healthy human individuals. As to this clone: This same CDR3 is encoded by further DNA sequences in the sample.

The assay was immunoSEQ multiplex PCR, and TCRdb's table has in-frame clones only and misses some. Of millions of clones in the sample, just over 90% were seen once. Germline assignment: CDR1 SGHRS and CDR2 YFSETQ. After removal of 4 bases from V and 1 base from J, the junction contained 2 bases not matched to a gene. CDR3 size: 15 residues. The chain is built from TRBV5-1 and TRBJ2-6; TRBD1 agrees at 7 bases. Sequencing used naive CD4+ T cells sorted from blood. Subset indicated: CD45RA+ positively selected. The receptor was isolated from a man aged 18 to 29 in good health. The CDR3 DNA sequence: TGCGCCAGCAGCCTGACAGGGTCTGGGGCCAACGTCCTGACTTTC. It specifies CASSLTGSGANVLTF. Supplemented by reference TRBV5-1 and TRBJ2-6, the full variable domain reads KAGVTQTPRYLIKTRGQQVTLSCSPISGHRSVSWYQQTPGQGLQFLFEYFSETQRNKGNFPGRFSGRQFSNSRSEMNVSTLELGDSALYLCASSLTGSGANVLTFGAGSRLTVL.